This T cell receptor (beta chain) appears in the sequencing data of a study of spatial heterogeneity in lung cancer. This clonotype came up many times. This beta chain came through as a stray read in a library set up for alpha chains, and its size says little. Time point here: blood taken at disease recurrence. Researchers sequenced whole RNA taken from tumor, nontumor lung or frozen PBMC without sorting. After removal of 1 base from V and 10 bases from J, the junction contained 7 bases not matched to a gene. The V gene's germline CDR1 is LNHDA and CDR2 SQIVND (reference sequence). This CDR3 region has 15 residues. TCRdb analysed the 5' RACE reads with MiXCR anew, one entry per CDR3 protein. Of 7,500 to 10,000 distinct CDR3 sequences in the sample, 3.5% to 4% were seen once.

The clonotype comes from a female donor with early-stage non-small cell lung cancer. The chain joins TRBV19 to TRBJ2-1, with 10 bases identical to TRBD2. The sequences come from PBMCs, collected at recurrence. The CDR3 coding sequence is TGTGCCAGTAGTATAGGTGGGCTAGCGGGGGCCGAGCAGTTCTTC. Translated: CASSIGGLAGAEQFF.